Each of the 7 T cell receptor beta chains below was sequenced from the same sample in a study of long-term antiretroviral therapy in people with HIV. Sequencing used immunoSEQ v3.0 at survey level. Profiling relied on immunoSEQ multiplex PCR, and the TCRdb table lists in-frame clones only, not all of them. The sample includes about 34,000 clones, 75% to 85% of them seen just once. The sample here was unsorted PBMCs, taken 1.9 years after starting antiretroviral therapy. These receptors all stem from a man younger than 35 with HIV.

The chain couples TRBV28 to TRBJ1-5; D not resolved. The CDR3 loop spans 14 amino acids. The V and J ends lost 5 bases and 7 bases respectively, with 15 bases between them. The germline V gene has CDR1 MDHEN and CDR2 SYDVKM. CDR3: CASSPRGNRQPQHF. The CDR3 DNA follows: TGTGCCAGCAGTCCCCGAGGCAACAGACAGCCCCAGCATTTT.

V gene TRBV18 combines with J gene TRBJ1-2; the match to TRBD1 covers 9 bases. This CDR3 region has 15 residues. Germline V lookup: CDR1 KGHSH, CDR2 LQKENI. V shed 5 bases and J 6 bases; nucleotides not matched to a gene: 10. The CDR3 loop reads CASSAVGTGQDGYTF. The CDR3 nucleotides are TGTGCCAGCTCAGCAGTAGGGACAGGGCAAGATGGCTACACCTTC. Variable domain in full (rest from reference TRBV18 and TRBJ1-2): NAGVMQNPRHLVRRRGQEARLRCSPMKGHSHVYWYRQLPEEGLKFMVYLQKENIIDESGMPKERFSAEFPKEGPSILRIQQVVRGDSAAYFCASSAVGTGQDGYTFGSGTRLTVV.

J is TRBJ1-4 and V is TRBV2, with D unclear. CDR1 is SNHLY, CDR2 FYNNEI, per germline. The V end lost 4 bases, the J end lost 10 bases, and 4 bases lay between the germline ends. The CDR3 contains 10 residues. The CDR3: CASSGGKLFF. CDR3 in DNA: TGTGCCAGCAGTGGAGGAAAACTGTTTTTT.

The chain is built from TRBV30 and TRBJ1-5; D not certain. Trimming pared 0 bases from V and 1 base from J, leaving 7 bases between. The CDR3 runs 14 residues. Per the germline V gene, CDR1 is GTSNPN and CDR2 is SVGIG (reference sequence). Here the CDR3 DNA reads TGTGCCTGGAGTGTACGAGGGAGCAATCAGCCCCAGCATTTT. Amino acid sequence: CAWSVRGSNQPQHF.

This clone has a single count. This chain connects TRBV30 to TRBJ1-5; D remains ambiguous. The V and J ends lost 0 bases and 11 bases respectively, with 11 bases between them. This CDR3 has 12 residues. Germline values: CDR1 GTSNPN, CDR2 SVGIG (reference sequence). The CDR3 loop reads CAWSVDREAQHF. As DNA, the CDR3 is TGTGCCTGGAGTGTGGACCGGGAGGCCCAGCATTTT.

The CDR3 coding sequence is TGTGCCAGCAGCTTAAGGGACGGTGATGGCTACACCTTC. Its translation: CASSLRDGDGYTF. The V gene is TRBV11-2, the J gene TRBJ1-2; TRBD1 is a possible D gene (5 bases). CDR3 length equals 13 residues. Trimming took off 2 bases at V and 6 bases at J, with 10 bases between the two ends. Germline CDR1 and CDR2: SGHAT and FQNNGV.

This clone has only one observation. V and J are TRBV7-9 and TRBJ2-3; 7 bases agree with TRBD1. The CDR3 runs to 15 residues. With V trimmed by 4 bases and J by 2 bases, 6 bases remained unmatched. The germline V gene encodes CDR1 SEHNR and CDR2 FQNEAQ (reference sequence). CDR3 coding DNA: TGTGCCAGCAGCTATACCGGGACAGCCACAGATACGCAGTATTTT. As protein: CASSYTGTATDTQYF.